The sequence of this T cell receptor beta chain was determined in a study of blood T cell repertoires in COVID-19 (dated by TCRdb to the early 2020s). In the study overall: Samples from collaborators originated in the United States, Italy and Spain and spanned both the acute and convalescent phases of COVID-19. The prospective study material was composed of cDNA or gDNA derived from T cells, B-cell-depleted T cells, or PBMCs. Deeply sampled blood TCRbeta repertoires from subjects exposed to, actively infected with, or recovered from COVID-19 were included in the dataset. The repertoires were released in a freely available public database meant as a resource for research on the immune response to SARS-CoV-2. Samples were obtained from the ongoing ImmuneRACE study (first 160 participants) and from approximately 1,200 subjects provided by 6 global collaborators. A de-identified subject ID, COVID-19 status, age in years and sex were almost always included in the sample metadata. Where available, HLA class I and class II types were obtained from metadata supplied by the sample provider rather than from assay-based typing. The research as a whole found: The amount of clinical and demographic metadata varied by source and participant and was provided uncurated.

Collaborating institutions collected whole blood in K2EDTA tubes following their own protocols. For TCRbeta analysis, collaborators shipped samples in one of three forms: frozen whole blood, isolated PBMCs, or DNA extracted from either of those sample types. Concerning this clone: The antigen it binds to is not known. No per-base quality is available; no much larger clone lies one base away.

TCRbeta CDR3 regions were amplified from genomic DNA using the immunoSEQ Assay, a bias-controlled multiplex PCR. In the source study's methods: Within the assay, amplification of reference gene primers was used to estimate how many nucleated cells each sample contained. To quantify the absolute abundance of each unique TCRbeta CDR3 rearrangement, sequence reads were collapsed and filtered. For each sample, productive Simpson clonality was calculated as the square root of Simpson's diversity index across productive rearrangements. TCRdb took this table from immuneACCESS and kept in-frame rearrangements with V and J called. Such tables lack part of the clones; where checked against another copy, unresolved V genes explain under half of the gap, and the rest is unexplained. The DNA gave D and trimming, while V, J and clone size come from that table. The sample yields 64,000 or so clones; roughly 80% were counted once. The top ten hold roughly 9.8% of the sample.

Sequences MNHEY (CDR1) and SVGAGI (CDR2) are obtained from the germline V gene. Trimming takes 6 bases from V and 2 bases from J, and the germline ends sit 14 bases apart. Reading from cysteine to phenylalanine, the CDR3 counts 14 amino acids. The retained sequence is limited to the CDR3, 42 bases, with the frame set at the first base. The sequence was obtained from a human donor in a cohort sampled during active COVID-19. The sequencing sample was made of peripheral blood. The chain joins TRBV6-5 to TRBJ2-7, and TRBD2 may be the D gene, going by 7 matching bases. The DNA sequence is given as TGTGCCAGCAGGGGGGGCGCGGGAGCCTACGAGCAGTACTTC. Translated, this gives CASRGGAGAYEQYF.